The rows below give T cell receptor beta chains drawn from one sample of a study of human T cells and chemical hapten exposure. TCRdb re-derived calls from the RACE reads in MiXCR, one entry per CDR3 protein. This table holds 50,000 to 65,000 distinct CDR3 sequences, 9% to 10% found once. The sample in question was whole blood, obtained in connection with sensitization to the hapten diphenylcyclopropenone (DPC). Every receptor here comes from a woman in her 40s with alopecia areata. Some clones in this sample may be carry-over from other donors' samples. CDR3s include the opening cysteine and the closing phenylalanine or tryptophan. D genes are given only for firm matches. The size of a clone is reported for some rows only, either as once, few or many, or as a class for expanded clones.

clone size | J gene | V gene | D gene | CDR3 protein | CDR3 DNA
many | TRBJ1-1 | TRBV18 | NA | CASSPPQGNTEAFF | TGTGCCAGCTCACCACCCCAGGGGAACACTGAAGCTTTCTTT
NA | TRBJ1-1 | TRBV3-1 | NA | CASSQDRDTEAFF | TGTGCCAGCAGCCAAGACAGGGACACTGAAGCTTTCTTT
few | TRBJ1-2 | TRBV2 | NA | CASSRGAPSYGYTF | TGTGCCAGCAGTAGGGGGGCACCGAGCTATGGCTACACCTTC
few | TRBJ1-6 | TRBV29-1 | NA | CSVAVEGDSPLHF | TGCAGCGTTGCCGTAGAGGGGGATTCACCCCTCCACTTT
few | TRBJ2-2 | TRBV18 | TRBD2 | CASSPPGLAGSITGELFF | TGTGCCAGCTCACCACCGGGACTAGCGGGTTCAATCACCGGGGAGCTGTTTTTT
many | TRBJ2-3 | TRBV7-9 | NA | CASSLAQGGTDTQYF | TGTGCCAGCAGCTTAGCGCAGGGTGGCACAGATACGCAGTATTTT
NA | TRBJ2-6 | TRBV4-1 | NA | CASSQASGGRRSGANVLTF | TGCGCCAGCAGCCAAGCGTCTGGGGGCAGACGCTCTGGGGCCAACGTCCTGACTTTC
NA | TRBJ1-1 | TRBV7-6 | TRBD1 | CASGQGNTEAFF | TGTGCCAGCGGACAGGGGAACACTGAAGCTTTCTTT
many | TRBJ1-3 | TRBV18 | NA | CASYPPRGNTIYF | TGTGCCAGCTACCCACCACGTGGAAACACCATATATTTT
few | TRBJ1-4 | TRBV19 | NA | CASSMRTVLNEKLFF | TGTGCCAGTAGTATGAGGACGGTACTTAATGAAAAACTGTTTTTT
few | TRBJ1-1 | TRBV12-5 | NA | CASGSDGKSTEAFF | TGTGCTAGTGGTTCAGACGGAAAGAGCACTGAAGCTTTCTTT
many | TRBJ1-1 | TRBV18 | NA | CASSRPAGSEAFF | TGTGCCAGCTCACGTCCAGCCGGGTCTGAAGCTTTCTTT
few | TRBJ1-5 | TRBV6-2/TRBV6-3 | NA | CASSPQGWGQPQHF | TGTGCCAGCAGCCCACAGGGATGGGGACAGCCCCAGCATTTT
many | TRBJ1-2 | TRBV4-1 | NA | CASSQVFGGGYGYTF | TGCGCCAGCAGCCAAGTCTTCGGGGGAGGCTATGGCTACACCTTC
NA | TRBJ1-1 | TRBV29-1 | NA | CSVGRPPSTEAFF | TGCAGCGTTGGGCGTCCCCCGTCCACTGAAGCTTTCTTT
many | TRBJ1-1 | TRBV11-2 | NA | CASSFRRLMNTEAFF | TGTGCCAGCAGCTTCCGGAGACTCATGAACACTGAAGCTTTCTTT
NA | TRBJ1-3 | TRBV28 | NA | CASSEPTSAGNTIYF | TGTGCCAGCAGCGAGCCTACATCGGCTGGAAACACCATATATTTT
few | TRBJ2-7 | TRBV28 | TRBD1 | CASSSGGQGIYF | TGTGCCAGCAGTTCCGGAGGACAGGGAATTTACTTC
many | TRBJ2-1 | TRBV7-2 | NA | CASTTLGGEAAAQQFF | TGTGCCAGCACCACCTTAGGAGGGGAGGCGGCGGCGCAACAGTTCTTC
few | TRBJ2-2 | TRBV29-1 | NA | CSVLRGNTGELFF | TGCAGCGTCCTGCGGGGGAACACCGGGGAGCTGTTTTTT
many | TRBJ1-2 | TRBV19 | NA | CASRLTETYTF | TGTGCCAGTAGGCTAACAGAGACCTACACCTTC
NA | TRBJ1-1 | TRBV28 | NA | CASSLGGQRAFF | TGTGCCAGCAGTTTAGGGGGGCAAAGGGCTTTCTTT
NA | TRBJ2-4 | TRBV29-1 | NA | CSVADRKKNIQYF | TGCAGCGTAGCAGACAGAAAGAAAAACATTCAGTACTTC
many | TRBJ2-5 | TRBV7-2 | TRBD2 | CASYGGGARETQYF | TGTGCCAGCTACGGCGGGGGGGCACGTGAGACCCAGTACTTC
NA | TRBJ2-2 | TRBV6-6 | NA | CASRHTGELFF | TGTGCCAGCAGGCACACCGGGGAGCTGTTTTTT
few | TRBJ1-2 | TRBV7-9 | TRBD1 | CASSRQGFGYTF | TGTGCCAGCAGTCGACAGGGGTTTGGCTACACCTTC
NA | TRBJ1-2 | TRBV18 | TRBD1 | CASSPRTGMDYGYTF | TGTGCCAGCTCACCCCGGACAGGGATGGACTATGGCTACACCTTC
many | TRBJ1-1 | TRBV6-1 | NA | CASSVLTENTEAFF | TGTGCCAGCAGTGTCTTGACAGAGAACACTGAAGCTTTCTTT
NA | TRBJ1-1 | TRBV7-8 | TRBD1 | CASSSTGQGNTEAFF | TGTGCCAGCAGCTCGACTGGACAGGGAAACACTGAAGCTTTCTTT
NA | TRBJ2-7 | TRBV7-2 | NA | CASSDTGGGTYEQYF | TGTGCCAGCAGCGATACAGGAGGTGGGACCTACGAGCAGTACTTC
NA | TRBJ1-1 | TRBV29-1 | NA | CSASAGGTEAFF | TGCAGCGCAAGTGCAGGAGGCACTGAAGCTTTCTTT
many | TRBJ1-5 | TRBV30 | TRBD1 | CAWSATRIGTGKQPQHF | TGTGCCTGGAGCGCAACCCGAATCGGGACAGGGAAACAGCCCCAGCATTTT
few | TRBJ1-5 | TRBV28 | TRBD1 | CASSPSGTANQPQHF | TGTGCCAGCAGTCCTTCCGGGACAGCTAATCAGCCCCAGCATTTT
many | TRBJ2-7 | TRBV20-1 | TRBD1 | CSASRDRGHYEQYF | TGCAGTGCTAGCCGGGACAGGGGGCACTACGAGCAGTACTTC
many | TRBJ2-1 | TRBV11-2 | NA | CASSLAGYNEQFF | TGTGCCAGCAGCTTAGCTGGCTACAATGAGCAGTTCTTC
many | TRBJ2-1 | TRBV6-5 | NA | CASRRDYLGVDEQFF | TGTGCCAGCAGACGAGACTACCTGGGGGTGGATGAGCAGTTCTTC
few | TRBJ1-6 | TRBV5-1 | NA | CASSLGLGDSPLHF | TGCGCCAGCAGCCTGGGACTCGGGGATTCACCCCTCCACTTT
NA | TRBJ2-5 | TRBV7-9 | TRBD2 | CASSRGLKETQYF | TGTGCCAGCAGCCGGGGACTAAAAGAGACCCAGTACTTC
few | TRBJ1-2 | TRBV4-1 | NA | CASSQDQARNYGYTF | TGCGCCAGCAGCCAAGATCAAGCACGGAACTATGGCTACACCTTC
NA | TRBJ2-7 | TRBV4-1 | NA | CASSQVVGSSYEQYF | TGCGCCAGCAGCCAAGTTGTCGGTAGCTCCTACGAGCAGTACTTC
few | TRBJ2-6 | TRBV3-1 | TRBD1 | CASSLTTGRANVLTF | TGTGCCAGCAGCCTCACGACAGGGAGGGCCAACGTCCTGACTTTC
many | TRBJ1-1 | TRBV11-2 | NA | CATAGMNTEAFF | TGTGCCACCGCGGGCATGAACACTGAAGCTTTCTTT
NA | TRBJ2-7 | TRBV14 | TRBD2 | CASSQDGNLAGAYEQYF | TGTGCCAGCAGCCAGGACGGGAACCTAGCGGGGGCCTACGAGCAGTACTTC
few | TRBJ1-5 | TRBV20-1 | NA | CSAGSLYQHF | TGCAGTGCTGGGAGTCTTTACCAGCATTTT
few | TRBJ1-5 | TRBV28 | NA | CASRGEPFAQHF | TGTGCCAGCAGGGGGGAGCCCTTTGCCCAGCATTTT
many | TRBJ2-7 | TRBV6-2/TRBV6-3 | TRBD1 | CASSYDREYEQYF | TGTGCCAGCAGTTACGACAGGGAGTACGAGCAGTACTTC
many | TRBJ1-2 | TRBV7-9 | TRBD1 | CASSWTGDYGYTF | TGTGCCAGCAGCTGGACAGGGGATTATGGCTACACCTTC
many | TRBJ1-6 | TRBV12-3/TRBV12-4 | NA | CASSPTRNSPLHF | TGTGCCAGCAGTCCTACCCGGAATTCACCCCTCCACTTT
many | TRBJ2-5 | TRBV7-8 | TRBD2 | CASSPPGGGWETQYF | TGTGCCAGCAGCCCCCCCGGCGGGGGTTGGGAGACCCAGTACTTC
many | TRBJ1-5 | TRBV21-1 | NA | CASSKRRGTGDYSNQPQHF | TGTGCCAGCAGCAAGAGGAGGGGGACAGGGGATTATAGCAATCAGCCCCAGCATTTT
many | TRBJ2-3 | TRBV7-6 | NA | CASSLVEGMDTQYF | TGTGCCAGCAGCTTAGTGGAGGGAATGGATACGCAGTATTTT
NA | TRBJ1-1 | TRBV4-3 | NA | CASSIGHHNTEAFF | TGCGCCAGCAGCATCGGACACCATAACACTGAAGCTTTCTTT